The clone carrying this T cell receptor beta chain was recorded many times. These data originate in a study of T cells in Graves' hyperthyroidism and ophthalmopathy. Amplified TCR beta CDR3 regions derived from RNA transcripts. TCR CDR3 regions were first amplified by RT-PCR with HTBI primers. From the multiplex PCR reads, TCRdb called clonotypes with MiXCR, one entry per CDR3 protein. Here the sample spans 500,000 to 700,000 distinct CDR3 sequences, around 17% being singletons. The CDR3 has 14 residues. V dropped 2 bases and J dropped 6 bases, with 12 bases sitting between them. The chain uses TRBV12-3 or TRBV12-4 and TRBJ2-3; either TRBD1 or TRBD2 may fit D (5 bases each). This sequence originates from a woman aged 18-29 years with Graves' hyperthyroidism. Material for sequencing was blood. CDR3 nucleotide sequence: TGTGCCAGCAGTTTATACGGGACCCCCGATACGCAGTATTTT. Translated, it gives CASSLYGTPDTQYF.